This T cell receptor beta chain appears in the sequencing data of a study of blood T cell repertoires in COVID-19. Study summary: Acute-phase and convalescent COVID-19 samples originated in the United States, Italy and Spain.

Per the authors' pipeline: Amplification with reference gene primers provided the estimates of nucleated cell counts. TCRdb's table, derived via immunoSEQ multiplex PCR, lists solely in-frame clones and lacks some. The DNA gave D and trimming, while V, J and clone size come from that table. The sample holds about 62,000 clones, 70% to 90% seen once. Germline-derived CDR1 and CDR2 are SGDLS and YYNGEE. The germline V and J ends were trimmed by 0 bases and 0 bases, with 10 bases remaining between them. The CDR3 contains 15 residues. J is TRBJ2-7 and V is TRBV9, with TRBD2 as a possible D gene (5 bases). This clonotype originated in a woman at least 80 years old with acute or convalescent COVID-19. Sequences were obtained from peripheral blood. The CDR3: CASSVAPSLSYEQYF. As DNA, the CDR3 is TGTGCCAGCAGCGTAGCCCCTAGCCTCTCCTACGAGCAGTACTTC. The whole variable domain, filled in from reference TRBV9 and TRBJ2-7, reads DSGVTQTPKHLITATGQRVTLRCSPRSGDLSVYWYQQSLDQGLQFLIQYYNGEERAKGNILERFSAQQFPDLHSELNLSSLELGDSALYFCASSVAPSLSYEQYFGPGTRLTVT.